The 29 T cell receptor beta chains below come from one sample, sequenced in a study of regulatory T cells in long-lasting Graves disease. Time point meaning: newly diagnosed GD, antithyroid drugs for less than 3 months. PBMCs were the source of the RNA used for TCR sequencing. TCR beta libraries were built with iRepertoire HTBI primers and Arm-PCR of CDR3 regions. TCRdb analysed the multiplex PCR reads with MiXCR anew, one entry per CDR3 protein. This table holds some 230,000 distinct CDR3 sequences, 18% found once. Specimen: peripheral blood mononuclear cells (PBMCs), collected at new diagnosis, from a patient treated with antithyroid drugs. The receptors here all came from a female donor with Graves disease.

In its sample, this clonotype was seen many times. The CDR3 reads CAFGRSGEKLFF. CDR3 DNA sequence: TGTGCCTTCGGGCGGTCGGGTGAAAAACTGTTTTTT. The V call is TRBV28, the J call TRBJ1-4; no clear D. V lost 11 bases, J lost 7 bases, and 14 bases lay in between. CDR3 length: 12 residues. In germline, CDR1 is MDHEN, CDR2 SYDVKM.

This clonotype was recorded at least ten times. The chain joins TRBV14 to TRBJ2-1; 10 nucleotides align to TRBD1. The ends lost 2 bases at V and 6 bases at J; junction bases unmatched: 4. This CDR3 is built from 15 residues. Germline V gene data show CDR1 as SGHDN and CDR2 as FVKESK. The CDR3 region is CASSQWGTGANEQFF. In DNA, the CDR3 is TGTGCCAGCAGCCAATGGGGGACAGGGGCCAATGAGCAGTTCTTC.

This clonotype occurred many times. This CDR3 reads CASSSTRTYTGELFF. As DNA, the CDR3 is TGTGCCAGCAGCTCAACACGGACTTACACCGGGGAGCTGTTTTTT. The chain combines TRBV11-2 with TRBJ2-2, with D possibly matching TRBD2 (5 bases). The CDR3 is 15 amino acids. The germline V gene has CDR1 SGHAT and CDR2 FQNNGV. Trimming cost V 4 bases and J 3 bases, with 12 bases left between them.

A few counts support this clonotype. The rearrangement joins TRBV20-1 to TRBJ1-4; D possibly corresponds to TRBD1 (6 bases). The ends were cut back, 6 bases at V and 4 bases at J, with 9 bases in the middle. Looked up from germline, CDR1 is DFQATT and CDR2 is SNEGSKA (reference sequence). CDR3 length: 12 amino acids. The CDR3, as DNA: TGCAGTGCAACAGGGTTTAATGAAAAACTGTTTTTT. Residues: CSATGFNEKLFF.

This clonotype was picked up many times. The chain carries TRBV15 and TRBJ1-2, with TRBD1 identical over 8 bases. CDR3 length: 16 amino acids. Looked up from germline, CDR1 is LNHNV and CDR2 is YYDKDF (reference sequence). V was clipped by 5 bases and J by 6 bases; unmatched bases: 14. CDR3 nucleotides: TGTGCCACCAGCCAGGGAGGGAGACAGGGGTTTCATGGCTACACCTTC. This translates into CATSQGGRQGFHGYTF.

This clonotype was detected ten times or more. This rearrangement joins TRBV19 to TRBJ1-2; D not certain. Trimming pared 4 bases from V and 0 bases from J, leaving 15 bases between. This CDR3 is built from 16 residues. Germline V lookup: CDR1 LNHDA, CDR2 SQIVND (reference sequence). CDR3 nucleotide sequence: TGTGCCAGTAGTACGGACCGCCTCTCCGCTAACTATGGCTACACCTTC. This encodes CASSTDRLSANYGYTF.

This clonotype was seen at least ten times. Written as DNA, the CDR3 is TGTGCCATACATCAGGGGAATCAGCCCCAGCATTTT. Translating gives CAIHQGNQPQHF. The V and J genes are TRBV6-1 and TRBJ1-5; maybe TRBD1 (6 bases). This CDR3 comprises 12 residues. Germline V gene sequence: CDR1 MNHNS, CDR2 SASEGT. Trimming took 10 bases from V and 4 from J, leaving 11 bases between them.

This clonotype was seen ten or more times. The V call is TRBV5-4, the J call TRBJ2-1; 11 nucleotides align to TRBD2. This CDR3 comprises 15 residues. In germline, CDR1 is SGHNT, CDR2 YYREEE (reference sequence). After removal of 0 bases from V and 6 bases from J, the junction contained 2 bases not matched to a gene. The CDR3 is CASSLGLAGINEQFF. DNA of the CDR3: TGTGCCAGCAGCTTGGGACTAGCGGGAATCAATGAGCAGTTCTTC.

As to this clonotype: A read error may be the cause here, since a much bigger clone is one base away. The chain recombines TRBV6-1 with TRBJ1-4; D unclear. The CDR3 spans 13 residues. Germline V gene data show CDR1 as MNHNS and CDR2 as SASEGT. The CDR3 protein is CTSRLDGNEKLFF. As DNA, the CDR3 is TGTACCAGCAGACTCGACGGGAATGAAAAACTGTTTTTT.

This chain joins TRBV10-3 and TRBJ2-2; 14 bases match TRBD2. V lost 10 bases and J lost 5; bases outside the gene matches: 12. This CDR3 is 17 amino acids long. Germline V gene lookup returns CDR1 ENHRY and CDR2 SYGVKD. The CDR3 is CATPRGLAGEETGELFF. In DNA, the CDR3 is TGTGCCACCCCCAGGGGACTAGCGGGAGAGGAAACCGGGGAGCTGTTTTTT.

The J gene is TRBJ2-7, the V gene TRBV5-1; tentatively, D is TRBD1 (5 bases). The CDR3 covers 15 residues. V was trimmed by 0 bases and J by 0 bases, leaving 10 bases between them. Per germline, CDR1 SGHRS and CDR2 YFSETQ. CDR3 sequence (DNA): TGCGCCAGCAGCTTGGCGTTAGGGGTCTCCTACGAGCAGTACTTC. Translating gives CASSLALGVSYEQYF. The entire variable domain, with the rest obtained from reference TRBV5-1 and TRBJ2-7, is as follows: KAGVTQTPRYLIKTRGQQVTLSCSPISGHRSVSWYQQTPGQGLQFLFEYFSETQRNKGNFPGRFSGRQFSNSRSEMNVSTLELGDSALYLCASSLALGVSYEQYFGPGTRLTVT.

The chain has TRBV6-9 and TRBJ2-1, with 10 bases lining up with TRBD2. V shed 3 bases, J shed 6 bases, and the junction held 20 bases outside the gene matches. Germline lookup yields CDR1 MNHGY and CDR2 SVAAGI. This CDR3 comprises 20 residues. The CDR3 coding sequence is TGTGCCAGCAGTTACGCCTCCCTTTCCGGGACTAGCGATGTGTTCAATGAGCAGTTCTTC. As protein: CASSYASLSGTSDVFNEQFF.

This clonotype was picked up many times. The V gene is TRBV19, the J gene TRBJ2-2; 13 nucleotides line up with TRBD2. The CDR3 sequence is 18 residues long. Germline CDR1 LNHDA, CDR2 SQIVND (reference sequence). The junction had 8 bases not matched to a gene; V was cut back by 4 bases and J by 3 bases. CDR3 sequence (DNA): TGTGCCAGTAGTACAACTAGCGGGAGGGCCCCGGACACCGGGGAGCTGTTTTTT. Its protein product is CASSTTSGRAPDTGELFF.

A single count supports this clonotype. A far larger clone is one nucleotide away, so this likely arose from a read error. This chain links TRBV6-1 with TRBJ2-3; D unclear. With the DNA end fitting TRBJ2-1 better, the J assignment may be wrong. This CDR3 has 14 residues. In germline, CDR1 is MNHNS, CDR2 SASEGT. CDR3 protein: CASTRLLEGYEQFF. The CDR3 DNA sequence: TGTGCCAGCACTCGACTTCTTGAAGGCTACGAGCAGTTCTTC.

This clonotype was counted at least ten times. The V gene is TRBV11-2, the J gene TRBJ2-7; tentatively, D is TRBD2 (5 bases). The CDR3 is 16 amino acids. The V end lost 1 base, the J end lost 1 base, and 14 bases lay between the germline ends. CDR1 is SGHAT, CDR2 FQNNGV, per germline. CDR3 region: CASSLVADFQSYEQYF. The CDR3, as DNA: TGTGCCAGCAGCTTAGTTGCGGACTTCCAATCCTACGAGCAGTACTTC.

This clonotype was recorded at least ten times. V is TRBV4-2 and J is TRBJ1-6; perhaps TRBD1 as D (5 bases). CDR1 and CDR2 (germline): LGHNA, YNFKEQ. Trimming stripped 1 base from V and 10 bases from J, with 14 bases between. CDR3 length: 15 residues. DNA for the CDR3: TGTGCCAGCAGCCAAGGGCAGGGCGTCGGGTCACCCCTCCACTTT. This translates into CASSQGQGVGSPLHF.

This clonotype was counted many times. The CDR3 bases are TGCAGTGCCGCCCTACAGAACACTGAAGCTTTCTTT. This sequence encodes CSAALQNTEAFF. The V gene is TRBV20-1, the J gene TRBJ1-1, with no clear D. Germline CDR1 DFQATT, CDR2 SNEGSKA (reference sequence). Trimming pared 6 bases from V and 1 base from J, leaving 9 bases between. CDR3 length: 12 amino acids.

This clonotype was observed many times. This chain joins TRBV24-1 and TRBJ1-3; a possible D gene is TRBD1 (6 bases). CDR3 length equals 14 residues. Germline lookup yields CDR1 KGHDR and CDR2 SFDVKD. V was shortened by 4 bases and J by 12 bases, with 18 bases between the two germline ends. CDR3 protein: CATSETGPLPVIYF. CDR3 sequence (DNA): TGTGCCACCAGTGAGACAGGCCCGCTACCCGTCATATATTTT.

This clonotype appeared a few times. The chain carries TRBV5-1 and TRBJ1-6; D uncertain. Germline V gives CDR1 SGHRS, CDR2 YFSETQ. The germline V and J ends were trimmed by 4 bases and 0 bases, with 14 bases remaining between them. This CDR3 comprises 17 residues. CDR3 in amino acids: CASSPEPTYSYNSPLHF. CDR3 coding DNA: TGCGCCAGCAGCCCGGAGCCCACTTACTCCTATAATTCACCCCTCCACTTT.

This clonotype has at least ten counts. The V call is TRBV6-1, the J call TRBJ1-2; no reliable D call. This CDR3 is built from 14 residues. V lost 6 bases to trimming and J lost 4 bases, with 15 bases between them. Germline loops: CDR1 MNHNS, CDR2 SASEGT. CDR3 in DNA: TGTGCCAGCAGACGCGGTGGAGGGAGCTATGGCTACACCTTC. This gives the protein CASRRGGGSYGYTF.

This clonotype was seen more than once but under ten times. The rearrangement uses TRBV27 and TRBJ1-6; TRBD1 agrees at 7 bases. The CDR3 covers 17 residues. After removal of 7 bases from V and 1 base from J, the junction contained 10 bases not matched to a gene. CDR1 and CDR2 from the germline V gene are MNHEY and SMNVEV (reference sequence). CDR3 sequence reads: CASKTTNRGSYNSPLHF. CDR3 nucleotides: TGTGCCAGCAAAACCACTAACAGGGGATCCTATAATTCACCCCTCCACTTT.

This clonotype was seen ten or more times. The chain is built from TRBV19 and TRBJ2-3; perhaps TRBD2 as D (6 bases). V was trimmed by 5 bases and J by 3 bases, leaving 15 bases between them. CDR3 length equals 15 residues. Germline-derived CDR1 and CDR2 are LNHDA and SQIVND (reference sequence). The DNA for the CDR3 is TGTGCCAGTAGTCGTGACGGGAGAGGGACAGATACGCAGTATTTT. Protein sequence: CASSRDGRGTDTQYF.

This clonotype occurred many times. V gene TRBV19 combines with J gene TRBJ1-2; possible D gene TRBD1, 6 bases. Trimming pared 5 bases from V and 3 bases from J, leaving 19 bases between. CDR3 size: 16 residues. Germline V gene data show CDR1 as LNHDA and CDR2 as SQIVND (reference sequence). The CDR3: CASSLGTKPGDYGYTF. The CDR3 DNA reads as TGTGCCAGTAGTTTAGGGACAAAACCCGGAGACTATGGCTACACCTTC.

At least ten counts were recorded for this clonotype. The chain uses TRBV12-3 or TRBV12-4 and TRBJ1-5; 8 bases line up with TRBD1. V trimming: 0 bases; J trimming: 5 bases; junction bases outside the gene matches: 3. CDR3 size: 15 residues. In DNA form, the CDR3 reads TGTGCCAGCAGTTTAGCCGACAGGGGCGATCAGCCCCAGCATTTT. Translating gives CASSLADRGDQPQHF.

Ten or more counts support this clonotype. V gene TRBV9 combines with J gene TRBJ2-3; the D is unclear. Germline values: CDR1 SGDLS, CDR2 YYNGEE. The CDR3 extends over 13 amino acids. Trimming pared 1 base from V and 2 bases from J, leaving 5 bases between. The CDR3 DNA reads TGTGCCAGCAGCGTAAGGGTCACAGATACGCAGTATTTT. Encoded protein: CASSVRVTDTQYF.

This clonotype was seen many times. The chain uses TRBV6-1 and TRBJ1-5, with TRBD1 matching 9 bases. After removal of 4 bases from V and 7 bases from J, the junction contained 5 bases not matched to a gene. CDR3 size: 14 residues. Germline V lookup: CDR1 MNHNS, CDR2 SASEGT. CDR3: CASSADRGGQPQHF. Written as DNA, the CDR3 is TGTGCCAGCAGTGCGGACAGGGGTGGCCAGCCCCAGCATTTT.

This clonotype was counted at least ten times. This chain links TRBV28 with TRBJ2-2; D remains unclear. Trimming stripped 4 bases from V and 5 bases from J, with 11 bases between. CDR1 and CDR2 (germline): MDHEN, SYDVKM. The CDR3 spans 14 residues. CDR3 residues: CASSSTVETGELFF. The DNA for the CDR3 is TGTGCCAGCAGTTCAACTGTCGAGACCGGGGAGCTGTTTTTT.

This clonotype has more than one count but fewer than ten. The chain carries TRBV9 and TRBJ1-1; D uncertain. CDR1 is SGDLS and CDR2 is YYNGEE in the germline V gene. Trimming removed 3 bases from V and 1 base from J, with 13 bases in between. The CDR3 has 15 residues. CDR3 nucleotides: TGTGCCAGCAGCGCCGAAGGTGGGCGGAACACTGAAGCTTTCTTT. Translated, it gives CASSAEGGRNTEAFF.

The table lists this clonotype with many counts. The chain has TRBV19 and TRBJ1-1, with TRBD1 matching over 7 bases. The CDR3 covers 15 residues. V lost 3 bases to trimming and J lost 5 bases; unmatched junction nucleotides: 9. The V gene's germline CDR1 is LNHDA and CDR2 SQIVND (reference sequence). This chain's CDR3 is CASSMRTGKGTEAFF. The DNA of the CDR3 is TGTGCCAGTAGTATGCGGACAGGAAAGGGTACTGAAGCTTTCTTT.